This is a list of T cell receptor beta chains from one sample in a study of T cells in localized non-small cell lung cancer. The protocol was immunoSEQ multiplex PCR, while the TCRdb copy is restricted to in-frame clones and leaves out a portion. This table holds approximately 100,000 clones, approximately 90% found once. Here the sequenced sample was PBMCs, taken before any cancer treatment. The source is a woman between 40 and 69 years old with stage II squamous cell lung carcinoma. CDR3s leave out the opening cysteine and the closing phenylalanine or tryptophan. Some rows mark clone size as missing; the rest say once, few, many or name a class of expanded clone.

abundance | j_gene | v_gene | CDR3aa
- | TRBJ1-2 | TRBV5-4 | ASSFKGALRYGYT
- | TRBJ2-1 | TRBV6-5 | ASGWTGVYEQF
- | TRBJ1-4 | TRBV5-1 | ASSESLLGEKLF
- | TRBJ2-2 | TRBV11-1 | ASSFGMGKTGELF
- | TRBJ1-2 | TRBV29-1 | SVSSEGNYGYT
once | TRBJ1-5 | TRBV6-6 | ASNPQGRGGNQPQH
- | TRBJ1-1 | TRBV15 | ATSREAGGLTEAF
- | TRBJ1-2 | TRBV27 | ASSLGAWASGGYT
- | TRBJ2-7 | TRBV7-9 | ASSFSTGLDEQY
- | TRBJ1-1 | TRBV4-1 | ASSQEGRGGWTEAF
- | TRBJ2-2 | TRBV10-1 | ASSEALHFGITGELF
- | TRBJ2-2 | TRBV6-5 | ASTWTLGPGELF
- | TRBJ1-5 | TRBV2 | ASIFSRSGGNQPQH
- | TRBJ1-1 | TRBV29-1 | SARWAGGFTEAF
once | TRBJ1-1 | TRBV6-4 | ASSVRGGNTEAF
many | TRBJ1-3 | TRBV5-5 | ASSLAALSGNTIY
- | TRBJ1-1 | TRBV7-9 | ASRGGLEAF
- | TRBJ1-1 | TRBV5-1 | ASSLGSTVAF
- | TRBJ2-5 | TRBV30 | AWSPPGLARETQY
- | TRBJ1-1 | TRBV29-1 | SVRTGVNTEAF
- | TRBJ2-7 | TRBV6-6 | ASSYRAGSSYEQY
- | TRBJ1-1 | TRBV14 | ASSQSTGYEAF
- | TRBJ2-5 | TRBV7-9 | ASSPRQGARETQY
- | TRBJ2-2 | TRBV6-6 | ASSYSPKIAGELF
- | TRBJ2-3 | TRBV11-2 | ASRGGGPSGAPDTQY
- | TRBJ1-3 | TRBV7-8 | ASSLGGENGNTIY
- | TRBJ2-2 | TRBV6-5 | ASSPQRVVTGELF
- | TRBJ1-4 | TRBV30 | AWSDVVTNEKLF
- | TRBJ1-1 | TRBV5-5 | ASSLVYGGNTEAF
- | TRBJ1-2 | TRBV19 | ASSNDRIGGYT
- | TRBJ1-1 | TRBV5-4 | ASSLGWDRNTEAF
- | TRBJ1-4 | TRBV11-2 | ASSPQGIGEKLF
- | TRBJ1-1 | TRBV7-9 | ATSGTGGTEAF
- | TRBJ2-7 | TRBV6-6 | ASSKQGGTYEQY
- | TRBJ1-5 | TRBV7-8 | ASSSDRDLTQH
- | TRBJ1-5 | TRBV7-9 | ASSPSGGEQPQH
- | TRBJ1-5 | TRBV6-5 | ASSDQGAVQPQH
- | TRBJ1-1 | TRBV29-1 | SVGLGGAVPEAF
- | TRBJ2-7 | TRBV30 | AWSRMDFEQY
- | TRBJ1-4 | TRBV27 | ASSLGWGGAHEKLF
once | TRBJ2-5 | TRBV5-6 | ASSPVRQETQY
- | TRBJ2-7 | TRBV6-5 | ASRLDRGPVYEQY
- | TRBJ1-6 | TRBV6-6 | ASSYSSTNSPLH
- | TRBJ1-1 | TRBV29-1 | SVGGGLNTEAF
- | TRBJ1-2 | TRBV4-2 | ASSQVGPTDYGYT
few | TRBJ1-2 | TRBV6-1 | ATRPRDRKDYGYT
- | TRBJ1-2 | TRBV10-2 | ASSTDRGRPGGYT
once | TRBJ1-2 | TRBV19 | ATTAGGFTYGYT
- | TRBJ1-2 | TRBV30 | AWSYGENYGYT
- | TRBJ2-7 | TRBV15 | ATSRVLGQGSYEQY
- | TRBJ1-5 | TRBV28 | ASSGVGQPQH
once | TRBJ2-7 | TRBV11-2 | ASSPTSGRTNEQY
once | TRBJ1-1 | TRBV6-1 | ASRIVHSNTEAF
- | TRBJ2-5 | TRBV19 | ASSRGTSPQETQY
- | TRBJ2-3 | TRBV6-1 | ASTGQFTDTQY
- | TRBJ2-2 | TRBV18 | ASSPRVTGELF
- | TRBJ2-5 | TRBV6-1 | ASSGGLVQGTQY
- | TRBJ1-1 | TRBV27 | ASTSGGYNTEAF
- | TRBJ1-2 | TRBV6-5 | ASSYSQGEGYT
- | TRBJ2-7 | TRBV30 | AWSVLRGTSGRIPPYEQY